Listed below are T cell receptor beta chains from one sample, sequenced in a study of shared clonotypes between healthy human individuals. This table comes from immunoSEQ multiplex PCR, and its TCRdb copy is limited to in-frame clones, with some not included. Of 2 million to 3 million clones listed, 93% are singletons. The sequencing input was naive CD4+ T cells from PBMCs. Source of these receptors: a man between 18 and 29 years old in good health. Some clones in this sample may be carry-over from other donors' samples. Each CDR3 is given with its conserved first and last residue. D genes are given only for firm matches. The listing skips clone size in some rows; elsewhere it reads once, few, many or a size class.

J: TRBJ1-2; V: TRBV7-9; size: once; D: NA; DNA: TGTGCCAGCAGCTTACATGTTGGGGGAGGCTACACCTTC; CDR3: CASSLHVGGGYTF
J: TRBJ1-2; V: TRBV5-1; size: NA; D: NA; DNA: TGCGCCAGCAGCTTACGACAGGATACCGACTATGGCTACACCTTC; CDR3: CASSLRQDTDYGYTF
J: TRBJ2-4; V: TRBV5-4; size: NA; D: TRBD2; DNA: TGTGCCAGCAGCTTTGTAGGAGCGGGACGGGCCAAAAACATTCAGTACTTC; CDR3: CASSFVGAGRAKNIQYF
J: TRBJ2-7; V: TRBV5-5; size: NA; D: TRBD1; DNA: TGTGCCAGCAGCTACGTTATTCGACAGGGAGCCTACGAGCAGTACTTC; CDR3: CASSYVIRQGAYEQYF
J: TRBJ1-5; V: TRBV4-1; size: few; D: NA; DNA: TGCGCCAGCAGCCACCCCCGGGAGATGCCCCAGCATTTT; CDR3: CASSHPREMPQHF
J: TRBJ1-2; V: TRBV9; size: once; D: NA; DNA: TGTGCCAGCAGCGCGGGACGGTATGGCTACACCTTC; CDR3: CASSAGRYGYTF
J: TRBJ1-2; V: TRBV7-2; size: once; D: TRBD1; DNA: TGTGCCAGCAGCGGGACAGGGGGCTTGGGTGGCTACACCTTC; CDR3: CASSGTGGLGGYTF
J: TRBJ2-3; V: TRBV29-1; size: NA; D: NA; DNA: TGCAGCGTTGTTAGGGGTTTGGCAGATACGCAGTATTTT; CDR3: CSVVRGLADTQYF
J: TRBJ2-7; V: TRBV27; size: NA; D: TRBD1; DNA: TGTGCCAGCAGACGAGGGACAGGGGACTACGAGCAGTACTTC; CDR3: CASRRGTGDYEQYF
J: TRBJ1-5; V: TRBV2; size: NA; D: NA; DNA: TGTGCCAGCAGTGGGCTTTATCAGCCCCAGCATTTT; CDR3: CASSGLYQPQHF
J: TRBJ2-5; V: TRBV7-3; size: NA; D: NA; DNA: TGTGCCAGCAGCTTAACTAGCTCAGGGACCCAGTACTTC; CDR3: CASSLTSSGTQYF
J: TRBJ1-2; V: TRBV4-1; size: few; D: TRBD1; DNA: TGCGCCAGCAGCCAAGATAACAGGGGTTACTATGGCTACACCTTC; CDR3: CASSQDNRGYYGYTF
J: TRBJ2-1; V: TRBV5-1; size: NA; D: TRBD1; DNA: TGCGCCAGCAGTTTCGGGACAGGGGGCCTGATTGAGCAGTTCTTC; CDR3: CASSFGTGGLIEQFF
J: TRBJ1-1; V: TRBV7-2; size: NA; D: NA; DNA: TGTGCCAGCAGCTTCGAGGTCCGGGCCGGAGCTTTCTTT; CDR3: CASSFEVRAGAFF
J: TRBJ1-1; V: TRBV7-9; size: once; D: NA; DNA: TGTGCCAGCAGCTTAGGGTACAGGGTGAACACTGAAGCTTTCTTT; CDR3: CASSLGYRVNTEAFF
J: TRBJ1-5; V: TRBV5-5; size: NA; D: NA; DNA: TGTGCCAGCAGCTTGGCGGCAGGGGATCAGCCCCAGCATTTT; CDR3: CASSLAAGDQPQHF
J: TRBJ2-2; V: TRBV7-2; size: NA; D: TRBD1; DNA: TGTGCCAGCAGCTCCCGACAGGGCGGGACCGGGGAGCTGTTTTTT; CDR3: CASSSRQGGTGELFF
J: TRBJ1-5; V: TRBV4-2; size: NA; D: TRBD1; DNA: TGTGCCAGCAGCCAAGGGGACAGAAATCAGCCCCAGCATTTT; CDR3: CASSQGDRNQPQHF
J: TRBJ2-7; V: TRBV6-5; size: NA; D: NA; DNA: TGTGCCAGCAGTTACTCGGGAGTGGGCACCTACGAGCAGTACTTC; CDR3: CASSYSGVGTYEQYF
J: TRBJ2-7; V: TRBV15; size: once; D: NA; DNA: TGTGCCACCAGCAGAGATTTTGCCTCCTCCTACGAGCAGTACTTC; CDR3: CATSRDFASSYEQYF
J: TRBJ1-1; V: TRBV9; size: NA; D: TRBD1; DNA: TGTGCCAGCAGCGCTATCGGACAGGGTGGGACTGAAGCTTTCTTT; CDR3: CASSAIGQGGTEAFF
J: TRBJ2-5; V: TRBV9; size: NA; D: NA; DNA: TGTGCCAGCAGCGTAGGCCCAGCCCGGGCGGAGACCCAGTACTTC; CDR3: CASSVGPARAETQYF
J: TRBJ1-1; V: TRBV6-5; size: NA; D: NA; DNA: TGTGCCACCCTGGGACGGATGAACACTGAAGCTTTCTTT; CDR3: CATLGRMNTEAFF
J: TRBJ1-5; V: TRBV7-2; size: few; D: NA; DNA: TGTGCCAGCAGCGGGCACAATCAGCCCCAGCATTTT; CDR3: CASSGHNQPQHF
J: TRBJ2-5; V: TRBV27; size: NA; D: TRBD2; DNA: TGTGCCAGCAGAATTTTACTAGCGGGAGGGCAGGAGACCCAGTACTTC; CDR3: CASRILLAGGQETQYF
J: TRBJ2-7; V: TRBV7-2; size: NA; D: NA; DNA: TGTGCCAGCAGCCCCGCAGGGGCTAACGCCTACGAGCAGTACTTC; CDR3: CASSPAGANAYEQYF
J: TRBJ2-3; V: TRBV5-1; size: NA; D: NA; DNA: TGCGCCAGCATATCGGCAGATACGCAGTATTTT; CDR3: CASISADTQYF
J: TRBJ2-7; V: TRBV5-6; size: NA; D: TRBD2; DNA: TGTGCCAGCAGCGACGCTAGCGGGAACTACGAGCAGTACTTC; CDR3: CASSDASGNYEQYF
J: TRBJ1-5; V: TRBV27; size: NA; D: NA; DNA: TGTGCCAGCAGTTTAATTTTTGGCCCGAATCAGCCCCAGCATTTT; CDR3: CASSLIFGPNQPQHF
J: TRBJ2-1; V: TRBV5-4; size: NA; D: NA; DNA: TGTGCCAGCAGCTCGCGAGTCGGAAGCTCCTACAATGAGCAGTTCTTC; CDR3: CASSSRVGSSYNEQFF
J: TRBJ2-3; V: TRBV6-1; size: NA; D: NA; DNA: TGTGCCAGCAGTGAAGGTCGGCAGGGCACAGATACGCAGTATTTT; CDR3: CASSEGRQGTDTQYF